Following are 24 T cell receptor beta chains from one sample sequenced in a study of blood T cell repertoires in COVID-19. Sequenced by immunoSEQ multiplex PCR; TCRdb stores in-frame clones only, minus some. The repertoire includes around 59,000 clones, 81% of them detected once, and 28% sits in the top ten. The sequenced material came from peripheral blood. These receptors were collected from a woman of 80 years or more with active or convalescent COVID-19.

The J gene is TRBJ1-1, the V gene TRBV5-1; unclear D gene. V was clipped by 4 bases and J by 1 base, with 8 bases between them. The CDR3 is 13 amino acids. The V gene's germline CDR1 is SGHRS and CDR2 YFSETQ. CDR3 sequence reads: CASSPAENTEAFF. DNA of the CDR3: TGCGCCAGCAGCCCAGCGGAGAACACTGAAGCTTTCTTT. Based on the CDR3 plus reference TRBV5-1 and TRBJ1-1, the full variable domain is KAGVTQTPRYLIKTRGQQVTLSCSPISGHRSVSWYQQTPGQGLQFLFEYFSETQRNKGNFPGRFSGRQFSNSRSEMNVSTLELGDSALYLCASSPAENTEAFFGQGTRLTVV.

The chain is built from TRBV2 and TRBJ2-4; weak D call: TRBD1 (5 bases). The CDR3 runs 14 residues. Trimming took 6 bases from V and 1 from J, leaving 10 bases between them. Germline-derived CDR1 and CDR2 are SNHLY and FYNNEI. CDR3 protein: CASRTPGAKNIQYF. The CDR3 coding sequence is TGTGCCAGCAGGACCCCAGGGGCCAAAAACATTCAGTACTTC.

The chain uses TRBV7-2 and TRBJ2-1; D gene ambiguous. From germline, CDR1 is SGHTA and CDR2 FQGNSA. Deletions cut 0 bases from V and 7 bases from J, with 7 bases between. CDR3 length: 13 residues. The CDR3 DNA follows: TGTGCCAGCAGCTTAGCGTGGAGTAATGAGCAGTTCTTC. Its protein is CASSLAWSNEQFF. The complete variable domain, with remaining parts taken from reference TRBV7-2 and TRBJ2-1, reads GAGVSQSPSNKVTEKGKDVELRCDPISGHTALYWYRQSLGQGLEFLIYFQGNSAPDKSGLPSDRFSAERTGGSVSTLTIQRTQQEDSAVYLCASSLAWSNEQFFGPGTRLTVL.

The V call is TRBV10-3, the J call TRBJ1-2; D may be TRBD1 (5 bases). CDR3 size: 15 residues. Trimming pared 3 bases from V and 4 bases from J, leaving 15 bases between. Germline V gene data show CDR1 as ENHRY and CDR2 as SYGVKD. The CDR3 region has the DNA TGTGCCATCAGTGACGTGACAGCCCCGGGCTATGGCTACACCTTC. Translating gives CAISDVTAPGYGYTF.

The chain carries TRBV18 and TRBJ2-5, with a possible D match to TRBD2 (5 bases). Trimming cost V 6 bases and J 5 bases, with 13 bases left between them. CDR3 length: 13 residues. The germline V gene encodes CDR1 KGHSH and CDR2 LQKENI. This CDR3 is CASSDGMLETQYF. The CDR3 DNA reads TGTGCCAGCTCTGACGGGATGTTGGAGACCCAGTACTTC.

This chain joins TRBV12-5 and TRBJ1-2, with 10 bases that match TRBD1. After removal of 5 bases from V and 3 bases from J, the junction contained 6 bases not matched to a gene. Germline V gene lookup returns CDR1 LGHNT and CDR2 FRNRAP. CDR3 size: 15 residues. The CDR3 region is CASGPRDRGHYGYTF. CDR3 nucleotide sequence: TGTGCTAGTGGTCCCCGGGACAGGGGCCACTATGGCTACACCTTC. Filled out from reference TRBV12-5 and TRBJ1-2, the complete variable domain reads DARVTQTPRHKVTEMGQEVTMRCQPILGHNTVFWYRQTMMQGLELLAYFRNRAPLDDSGMPKDRFSAEMPDATLATLKIQPSEPRDSAVYFCASGPRDRGHYGYTFGSGTRLTVV.

The chain carries TRBV6-1 and TRBJ1-3, with TRBD1 as a possible D gene (6 bases). Germline CDR1 reads MNHNS; CDR2 reads SASEGT. Trimming removed 3 bases from V and 4 bases from J, with 10 bases in between. The CDR3 spans 14 residues. The CDR3 region has the DNA TGTGCCAGCAGTGAGAGGACAGTAGGAAACACCATATATTTT. Residues: CASSERTVGNTIYF.

This clone was detected a few times. This chain uses TRBV9 with TRBJ1-6, with D possibly TRBD1 on 6 matching bases. This CDR3 is built from 16 residues. Trimming took 0 bases from V and 4 from J, leaving 11 bases between them. The germline V gene has CDR1 SGDLS and CDR2 YYNGEE. This chain's CDR3 is CASSVDRVAYNSPLHF. CDR3 bases: TGTGCCAGCAGCGTAGACAGGGTCGCGTATAATTCACCCCTCCACTTT.

The CDR3 loop reads CATSRAQDSSGNTIYF. For the CDR3, the DNA is TGTGCCACCAGCAGAGCCCAGGACAGCTCTGGAAACACCATATATTTT. The chain recombines TRBV15 with TRBJ1-3; D possibly corresponds to TRBD1 (6 bases). Looked up from germline, CDR1 is LNHNV and CDR2 is YYDKDF (reference sequence). This CDR3 is built from 16 residues. Trimming stripped 1 base from V and 0 bases from J, with 10 bases between.

CDR3 nucleotide sequence: TGCGCCAGCAGTGAGTTTCAGGGATATGGCTACACCTTC. This codes for CASSEFQGYGYTF. The chain combines TRBV10-2 with TRBJ1-2, with D maybe TRBD1 (5 bases). Germline lookup yields CDR1 WSHSY and CDR2 SAAADI. The CDR3 is 13 residues long. The ends were cut back, 1 base at V and 5 bases at J, with 8 bases in the middle.

This rearrangement joins TRBV19 to TRBJ2-7; 9 nucleotides line up with TRBD1. CDR3 length equals 14 residues. J lost 4 bases, V lost 4 bases, and 5 bases had no gene match. Germline V CDR1 and CDR2: LNHDA, SQIVND (reference sequence). This CDR3 reads CASSSPGQGYEQYF. The DNA of the CDR3 is TGTGCCAGTAGTAGCCCGGGACAGGGTTACGAGCAGTACTTC.

The chain carries TRBV7-2 and TRBJ1-1; no definite D call. V was trimmed by 2 bases and J by 4 bases, leaving 11 bases between them. Germline-derived CDR1 and CDR2 are SGHTA and FQGNSA. The CDR3 extends over 14 amino acids. The CDR3 DNA follows: TGTGCCAGCAGCTTAAGTCGGTGGAGCACTGAAGCTTTCTTT. Translation gives CASSLSRWSTEAFF.

The V and J genes are TRBV6-6 and TRBJ2-1; D call uncertain. The V end lost 0 bases, the J end lost 9 bases, and 6 bases lay between the germline ends. The CDR3 totals 12 residues. Germline V gives CDR1 MNHNY, CDR2 SVGAGI (reference sequence). This CDR3 is CASSYSAAEQFF. CDR3 nucleotides: TGTGCCAGCAGTTACTCGGCGGCTGAGCAGTTCTTC.

The V gene is TRBV6-2 or TRBV6-3, the J gene TRBJ1-5; 7 positions agree with TRBD1. The CDR3 sequence is 15 residues long. V lost 2 bases to trimming and J lost 5 bases; unmatched junction nucleotides: 6. Germline assignment: CDR1 MNHEY and CDR2 SVGEGT. The DNA for the CDR3 is TGTGCCAGCAGTTACCCCAGGGGGTTAGATCAGCCCCAGCATTTT. Its protein product is CASSYPRGLDQPQHF.

V is TRBV5-1 and J is TRBJ2-7; D might be TRBD1 (5 bases). Germline V CDR1 and CDR2: SGHRS, YFSETQ. The CDR3 runs to 14 residues. Trimming removed 0 bases from V and 0 bases from J, with 7 bases in between. The CDR3 DNA reads as TGCGCCAGCAGCTTGGCTACAGGCTCCTACGAGCAGTACTTC. Encoded protein: CASSLATGSYEQYF.

This clone has just one count. V gene TRBV7-2 combines with J gene TRBJ1-1, with D unresolved. The V gene's germline CDR1 is SGHTA and CDR2 FQGNSA. This CDR3 has 14 residues. The germline V and J ends were trimmed by 4 bases and 1 base, with 10 bases remaining between them. The CDR3 DNA reads as TGTGCCAGCAGCTCCGTGGGCTGGAACACTGAAGCTTTCTTT. Translated, it gives CASSSVGWNTEAFF.

The chain links TRBV9 to TRBJ2-2, with 11 bases fitting TRBD2. V dropped 1 base and J dropped 6; count of bases not matched to a gene: 14. CDR3 length equals 19 residues. Germline CDR1 SGDLS, CDR2 YYNGEE. The CDR3 reads CASSVSLPSGGLNSGELFF. The CDR3 nucleotides read TGTGCCAGCAGCGTAAGCTTGCCTAGCGGGGGGCTTAACTCCGGGGAGCTGTTTTTT. The entire variable domain, with the rest obtained from reference TRBV9 and TRBJ2-2, is as follows: DSGVTQTPKHLITATGQRVTLRCSPRSGDLSVYWYQQSLDQGLQFLIQYYNGEERAKGNILERFSAQQFPDLHSELNLSSLELGDSALYFCASSVSLPSGGLNSGELFFGEGSRLTVL.

The gene calls are TRBV20-1 and TRBJ2-3, with a weak D call TRBD2 (5 bases). This CDR3 comprises 11 residues. Trimming pared 6 bases from V and 4 bases from J, leaving 8 bases between. Germline V lookup: CDR1 DFQATT, CDR2 SNEGSKA (reference sequence). CDR3 amino acids: CSAVRADTQYF. The CDR3 nucleotides read TGCAGTGCAGTGCGGGCAGATACGCAGTATTTT.

The V gene is TRBV5-8, the J gene TRBJ2-3; TRBD2 matches 8 bases. CDR3 length: 16 amino acids. V was clipped by 0 bases and J by 0 bases; unmatched bases: 3. From germline, CDR1 is SGHTS and CDR2 YDEGEE. DNA for the CDR3: TGTGCCAGCAGCTTGGGCTCGGGGGGGAGCACAGATACGCAGTATTTT. Protein product: CASSLGSGGSTDTQYF.

The rearrangement joins TRBV10-3 to TRBJ1-3; maybe TRBD1 (6 bases). The CDR3 is 17 amino acids. V lost 6 bases and J 4 bases, leaving 22 bases between the germline ends. Germline assignment: CDR1 ENHRY and CDR2 SYGVKD. DNA for the CDR3: TGTGCCATCAGCGGATCTTCAGGGGAGCCAGCGGGAAACACCATATATTTT. Amino acids: CAISGSSGEPAGNTIYF.

This clone occurred once. The chain recombines TRBV28 with TRBJ1-3, with a tentative D call TRBD1 (5 bases). The V end lost 2 bases, the J end lost 1 base, and 12 bases lay between the germline ends. This CDR3 has 16 residues. From germline, CDR1 is MDHEN and CDR2 SYDVKM. The DNA for the CDR3 is TGTGCCAGCAGTTTAGCAGGGTTGAATTCTGGAAACACCATATATTTT. Its protein is CASSLAGLNSGNTIYF.

Details on this clone: One end of the junction does not line up with germline, which may come from a read error. CDR3 in amino acids: CACSYSSGRYSPLHF. CDR3 DNA sequence: TGTGCCTGCAGTTACTCGAGTGGGAGGTATTCACCCCTCCACTTT. V and J are TRBV6-5 and TRBJ1-6; D unresolved. The CDR3 extends over 15 amino acids. Germline CDR1 MNHEY, CDR2 SVGAGI.

The chain couples TRBV20-1 to TRBJ1-2, with TRBD1 matching over 10 bases. The CDR3 is 14 amino acids. Germline CDR1 reads DFQATT; CDR2 reads SNEGSKA (reference sequence). The trim removed 3 bases at V and 5 bases at J, leaving 6 bases unmatched. CDR3 sequence: CSASVWDRGYGYTF. The CDR3 DNA is TGCAGTGCTAGTGTCTGGGACAGGGGATATGGCTACACCTTC.

This clone has just one count. The chain uses TRBV25-1 and TRBJ1-2, with no clear D. The length of the CDR3 is 13 residues. Trimming shortened V by 5 bases and J by 5 bases, and 12 bases separated the two germline ends. Germline values: CDR1 MGHDK, CDR2 SYGVNS. CDR3 bases: TGTGCCAGCAGTCTGACGGGAGGGTATGGCTACACCTTC. It codes for CASSLTGGYGYTF.